This T cell receptor (beta chain) emerged from a study of CD8 T cells in ankylosing spondylitis. Whole-study findings and limits: Some motif variants had been reported before (in reactive arthritis synovial fluid and blood).

In this sample, this clonotype turned up a few times. Its antigen is not identified. TCRdb analysed the 5' RACE reads with MiXCR anew, one entry per CDR3 protein. The table records 150,000 to 200,000 distinct CDR3 sequences, 10% to 15% of them present only once. The CDR3 extends over 19 amino acids. The V gene's germline CDR1 is SGHRS and CDR2 YFSETQ. The junction had 9 bases not matched to a gene; V was cut back by 4 bases and J by 2 bases. The clonotype was recovered from a female donor with ankylosing spondylitis or in good health (not recorded which). Input material: blood, either unsorted or a sorted T cell fraction (not recorded which). V is TRBV5-1 and J is TRBJ2-6; 13 nucleotides agree with TRBD2. In nucleotides, the CDR3 is TGCGCCAGCAGCCTACTAGCGGGAGGGCCTAGTACTGGGGCCAACGTCCTGACTTTC. Protein sequence: CASSLLAGGPSTGANVLTF.